Detailed here is one TCR beta chain. V lost 3 bases, J lost 10 bases, and 16 bases lay in between. In germline, CDR1 is MNHEY, CDR2 SMNVEV (reference sequence). The CDR3 consists of 15 residues. Generated by immunoSEQ multiplex PCR, the TCRdb table keeps only in-frame clones and is missing some. The sample records 150,000 to 200,000 clones, around four fifths being singletons. These data come from a study of blood T cell repertoires in COVID-19. The chain is built from TRBV27 and TRBJ1-6; possibly TRBD1 for D (6 bases). The receptor comes from a middle-aged woman with COVID-19, enrolled during active disease. Sequenced: peripheral blood. For the CDR3, the DNA is TGTGCCAGCAGTTTCGGGCGGGGGGCTGAATCACCCCTCCACTTT. Amino acids: CASSFGRGAESPLHF.